These 13 T cell receptor beta chains came from one sample sequenced in a study of OX40 agonist ivuxolimab in advanced cancers. The assay was immunoSEQ multiplex PCR, and TCRdb's table has in-frame clones only and misses some. The sample has tens of thousands of clones, about 90% seen once; the top ten hold 2.5% to 3%. The sample here was CD4+ or CD8+ T cells sorted from blood, taken in a trial of the OX40 agonist ivuxolimab. Receptors were obtained from an adult with an advanced solid tumor such as melanoma, head and neck, liver or kidney cancer.

The chain uses TRBV7-8 and TRBJ2-6; D possibly matches TRBD1 or TRBD2 (5 bases each). Deletions cut 4 bases from V and 1 base from J, with 11 bases between. The germline V gene encodes CDR1 SGHVS and CDR2 FQNEAQ. This CDR3 has 16 amino acids. The CDR3 DNA reads as TGTGCCAGCAGCTCAGAGGGGAGATCTGGGGCCAACGTCCTGACTTTC. This codes for CASSSEGRSGANVLTF.

The CDR3 here is CASSQEKSFRTNTGELFF. The CDR3 DNA follows: TGTGCCAGCAGCCAAGAAAAAAGTTTTCGAACGAACACCGGGGAGCTGTTTTTT. The chain recombines TRBV14 with TRBJ2-2; D is uncertain. This CDR3 is 18 amino acids long. CDR1 and CDR2 from the germline V gene are SGHDN and FVKESK. Trimming took off 0 bases at V and 0 bases at J, with 14 bases between the two ends.

V gene TRBV5-3 combines with J gene TRBJ1-2; 9 bases map to TRBD1. TRBV5-3 belongs to the ORF category, with a function that is uncertain. Trimming at V came to 8 bases and at J to 8 bases, leaving 10 bases not matched to a gene. The CDR3 sequence is 13 residues long. The DNA of the CDR3 is TGTGCCAGCAGCCCCGGACAGGGGACGGGCTACACCTTC. Amino acids: CASSPGQGTGYTF.

CDR3 amino acids: CASSPGQGNEQYF. The CDR3 DNA follows: TGTGCCAGTAGTCCGGGACAGGGGAACGAGCAGTACTTC. V usage is TRBV19 and J usage is TRBJ2-7; 10 bases align to TRBD1. CDR3 length: 13 amino acids. The V and J ends lost 5 bases and 5 bases, in that order; junction bases with no gene match: 3. The germline V gene has CDR1 LNHDA and CDR2 SQIVND (reference sequence).

V gene TRBV6-5 combines with J gene TRBJ2-1; D unresolved. V lost 5 bases and J lost 7, with 12 bases in between. There are 13 residues in the CDR3. The germline V gene encodes CDR1 MNHEY and CDR2 SVGAGI. For the CDR3, the DNA is TGTGCCAGCAGTCTAAGAAGTCGAAATGAGCAGTTCTTC. It encodes CASSLRSRNEQFF.

The chain recombines TRBV12-5 with TRBJ2-1; 10 bases are a match to TRBD2. Trimming at V came to 0 bases and at J to 3 bases, leaving 2 bases not matched to a gene. The CDR3 covers 16 residues. Germline V gene sequence: CDR1 LGHNT, CDR2 FRNRAP. The DNA for the CDR3 is TGTGCTAGTGGTTTGGTCCCTAGCGGGGGCTACAATGAGCAGTTCTTC. It is translated as CASGLVPSGGYNEQFF.

The chain recombines TRBV14 with TRBJ1-2; tentatively, D is TRBD1 (6 bases). The CDR3 runs 15 residues. CDR1 is SGHDN, CDR2 FVKESK, per germline. Trimming cost V 2 bases and J 3 bases, with 13 bases left between them. CDR3: CASSQIPGAYYGYTF. The CDR3 region has the DNA TGTGCCAGCAGCCAAATTCCAGGGGCCTACTATGGCTACACCTTC.

The V and J genes are TRBV7-3 and TRBJ2-5; 8 bases line up with TRBD1. This CDR3 region has 13 residues. Germline V gene lookup returns CDR1 SGHTA and CDR2 FQGTGA. The V and J ends lost 4 bases and 4 bases, in that order; junction bases with no gene match: 2. CDR3 sequence: CASSSRGPETQYF. For the CDR3, the DNA is TGTGCCAGCAGCTCCAGGGGGCCAGAGACCCAGTACTTC.

V usage is TRBV19 and J usage is TRBJ2-7; TRBD2 matches 8 bases. The CDR3 contains 15 residues. The V and J ends lost 5 bases and 0 bases, in that order; junction bases with no gene match: 6. Germline-derived CDR1 and CDR2 are LNHDA and SQIVND (reference sequence). CDR3: CASSQLAASSYEQYF. The CDR3 nucleotides read TGTGCCAGTAGTCAACTAGCGGCAAGCTCCTACGAGCAGTACTTC.

This clone occurred once. The chain is built from TRBV7-9 and TRBJ1-4; D possibly corresponds to TRBD1 (5 bases). CDR1 is SEHNR, CDR2 FQNEAQ, per germline (reference sequence). CDR3 length equals 15 residues. V was cut by 2 bases and J by 7 bases, with 14 bases left in between. The CDR3 sequence is CASSLSQGGGEKLFF. The CDR3 DNA reads TGTGCCAGCAGCTTATCTCAGGGTGGTGGTGAAAAACTGTTTTTT. Drawing the rest from reference TRBV7-9 and TRBJ1-4, the complete variable domain is DTGVSQNPRHKITKRGQNVTFRCDPISEHNRLYWYRQTLGQGPEFLTYFQNEAQLEKSRLLSDRFSAERPKGSFSTLEIQRTEQGDSAMYLCASSLSQGGGEKLFFGSGTQLSVL.

The chain couples TRBV7-7 to TRBJ2-5; D might be TRBD1 (6 bases). The CDR3 runs 15 residues. Trimming took 5 bases from V and 1 from J, leaving 14 bases between them. The germline gives CDR1 SSHAT, CDR2 FNYEAQ (reference sequence). The CDR3 DNA is TGTGCCAGCAGCCTAGGGGGACATAGCCAAGAGACCCAGTACTTC. The encoded protein is CASSLGGHSQETQYF.

The chain employs TRBV13 and TRBJ1-1; D call uncertain. Trimming took off 2 bases at V and 4 bases at J, with 17 bases between the two ends. Germline V gene data show CDR1 as PRHDT and CDR2 as FYEKMQ (reference sequence). This CDR3 has 16 residues. CDR3 loop: CASSLPTGSSATEAFF. The DNA of the CDR3 is TGTGCCAGCAGCTTACCAACCGGGTCCAGCGCCACTGAAGCTTTCTTT. The whole variable domain, remainder taken from reference TRBV13 and TRBJ1-1, is AAGVIQSPRHLIKEKRETATLKCYPIPRHDTVYWYQQGPGQDPQFLISFYEKMQSDKGSIPDRFSAQQFSDYHSELNMSSLELGDSALYFCASSLPTGSSATEAFFGQGTRLTVV.

The chain links TRBV19 to TRBJ2-1, with D possibly being TRBD1 or TRBD2 (5 bases each). From germline, CDR1 is LNHDA and CDR2 SQIVND (reference sequence). The CDR3 has 15 residues. Trimming shortened V by 1 base and J by 2 bases, and 9 bases separated the two germline ends. The CDR3 DNA reads TGTGCCAGTAGTATAGCCAGGGACCCCTACAATGAGCAGTTCTTC. This codes for CASSIARDPYNEQFF.